Below are 23 T cell receptor beta chains sequenced from a single sample in a study of vaccination effects on CD4 cells after COVID-19. Antigen-specific CD4+ T cell clonotypes were called by their expansion after viral peptide-pool culture in ViraFEST. Culture proceeded for about ten days, and CD4+ T cells were then isolated. Everyone in the study got two shots of either the BNT162b2 or mRNA-1273 vaccine. The protocol was immunoSEQ multiplex PCR, while the TCRdb copy is restricted to in-frame clones and leaves out a portion. The table records around 14,000 clones, around 72% of them present only once. Their recognized antigens are unknown. The sample consisted of CD4+ T cells from PBMCs cultured with SARS-CoV-2 spike peptides, taken after COVID-19 vaccination. These receptors came from a human donor who received a COVID-19 vaccine.

The chain recombines TRBV20-1 with TRBJ2-3, with D maybe TRBD1 (5 bases). CDR1 and CDR2 (germline): DFQATT, SNEGSKA (reference sequence). The V end lost 3 bases, the J end lost 4 bases, and 14 bases lay between the germline ends. This CDR3 comprises 14 residues. The CDR3 DNA sequence: TGCAGTGCTAGTAGTCAGGGTGGGCCAGATACGCAGTATTTT. Translating gives CSASSQGGPDTQYF.

This chain links TRBV18 with TRBJ2-5; 7 nucleotides agree with TRBD1. Trimming at V came to 3 bases and at J to 1 base, leaving 2 bases not matched to a gene. Germline CDR1 and CDR2: KGHSH and LQKENI. The CDR3 spans 14 residues. DNA of the CDR3: TGTGCCAGCTCACCCCAGGGGGTCCAAGAGACCCAGTACTTC. Protein product: CASSPQGVQETQYF.

This clone was detected a few times. The chain uses TRBV7-2 and TRBJ2-7; the D gene is possibly TRBD1 (6 bases). This CDR3 comprises 15 residues. V was cut by 1 base and J by 4 bases, with 14 bases left in between. The germline CDR1 and CDR2 sequences are SGHTA and FQGNSA. CDR3 bases: TGTGCCAGCAGCTTAGTTGTGGACAGCCAGTACGAGCAGTACTTC. It codes for CASSLVVDSQYEQYF.

The V and J genes are TRBV7-2 and TRBJ1-2, with 10 positions matching TRBD1. There are 15 residues in the CDR3. V lost 1 base to trimming and J lost 7 bases; unmatched junction nucleotides: 6. CDR1 is SGHTA, CDR2 FQGNSA, per germline. CDR3 in DNA: TGTGCCAGCAGCTTAGGGATGGGACAGGGGCTTGGCTACACCTTC. It codes for CASSLGMGQGLGYTF. Full variable domain (outside the CDR3, taken from reference TRBV7-2 and TRBJ1-2): GAGVSQSPSNKVTEKGKDVELRCDPISGHTALYWYRQSLGQGLEFLIYFQGNSAPDKSGLPSDRFSAERTGGSVSTLTIQRTQQEDSAVYLCASSLGMGQGLGYTFGSGTRLTVV.

The rearrangement links TRBV7-8 to TRBJ1-6; maybe TRBD1 (5 bases). Trimming stripped 5 bases from V and 4 bases from J, with 15 bases between. Germline V gives CDR1 SGHVS, CDR2 FQNEAQ. The CDR3 totals 16 residues. The CDR3: CASSRRDSTYNSPLHF. As DNA, the CDR3 is TGTGCCAGCAGCCGGAGGGACTCCACGTATAATTCACCCCTCCACTTT.

This clone was detected a few times. The chain has TRBV10-3 and TRBJ1-3; D unresolved. V was pared by 10 bases and J by 3 bases, with 13 bases between. This CDR3 has 13 amino acids. Per germline, CDR1 ENHRY and CDR2 SYGVKD. CDR3 sequence: CATTDLGGNTIYF. The CDR3 DNA is TGTGCCACCACCGACTTGGGTGGAAACACCATATATTTT.

CDR3 nucleotides: TGTGCCAGCAGTGAAGCAGGCACTGGAAACACCATATATTTT. It yields the protein CASSEAGTGNTIYF. The chain recombines TRBV6-1 with TRBJ1-3; no clear D gene. Germline CDR1 and CDR2: MNHNS and SASEGT. Between the trimmed V and J ends, which lost 0 bases and 2 bases, there was a span of 5 bases. The CDR3 extends over 14 amino acids.

This chain joins TRBV20-1 and TRBJ1-2; weak D call: TRBD1 (5 bases). The CDR3 consists of 15 residues. Germline V gene sequence: CDR1 DFQATT, CDR2 SNEGSKA (reference sequence). Trimming took 3 bases from V and 5 from J, leaving 19 bases between them. The CDR3, as DNA: TGCAGTGCTAGTGTCACTGAAGGAGGGGCATATGGCTACACCTTC. This translates into CSASVTEGGAYGYTF.

The chain joins TRBV30 to TRBJ1-3; 8 bases map to TRBD1. The V and J ends lost 2 bases and 0 bases, in that order; junction bases with no gene match: 3. Germline assignment: CDR1 GTSNPN and CDR2 SVGIG (reference sequence). The CDR3 extends over 15 amino acids. DNA of the CDR3: TGTGCCTGGAGTAGGACAGGGACCTCTGGAAACACCATATATTTT. It codes for CAWSRTGTSGNTIYF.

This clone was observed a single time. The chain joins TRBV28 to TRBJ2-7, with TRBD1 matching over 9 bases. CDR3 size: 13 residues. Germline V lookup: CDR1 MDHEN, CDR2 SYDVKM. The V segment lost 8 bases and the J segment 5 bases; nucleotides outside the gene matches: 7. The CDR3 region has the DNA TGTGCCAGCGAGGGGACAGGGAGCGACGAGCAGTACTTC. Its translation is CASEGTGSDEQYF.

This chain joins TRBV18 and TRBJ2-7; 10 nucleotides match TRBD1. Germline values: CDR1 KGHSH, CDR2 LQKENI. V dropped 8 bases and J dropped 4; count of bases not matched to a gene: 5. This CDR3 is built from 13 residues. The CDR3 nucleotides read TGTGCCAGCAAAACGGGACAGGGGTACGAGCAGTACTTC. Amino acids: CASKTGQGYEQYF.

In its sample, this clone was seen a few times. The chain is built from TRBV6-1 and TRBJ2-1, with 10 bases identical to TRBD2. V was pared by 2 bases and J by 2 bases, with 6 bases of the junction left unmatched. The CDR3 extends over 17 amino acids. In germline, CDR1 is MNHNS, CDR2 SASEGT. CDR3 amino acids: CASSERTSGQTYNEQFF. The CDR3 DNA reads as TGTGCCAGCAGTGAACGGACTAGCGGTCAGACCTACAATGAGCAGTTCTTC.

The chain is built from TRBV6-5 and TRBJ1-6; D is unclear. Trimming removed 0 bases from V and 3 bases from J, with 9 bases in between. This CDR3 comprises 16 residues. Germline V lookup: CDR1 MNHEY, CDR2 SVGAGI. In nucleotides, the CDR3 is TGTGCCAGCAGTTACTCGGGCAGGAGCTATAATTCACCCCTCCACTTT. This translates into CASSYSGRSYNSPLHF.

The gene calls are TRBV5-1 and TRBJ1-1; D possibly corresponds to TRBD1 (5 bases). The germline V gene has CDR1 SGHRS and CDR2 YFSETQ. Trimming took off 1 base at V and 2 bases at J, with 6 bases between the two ends. The CDR3 loop spans 13 amino acids. The CDR3 region has the DNA TGCGCCAGCAGCTTGAGGGGAAACACTGAAGCTTTCTTT. Translating it yields CASSLRGNTEAFF.

The rearrangement uses TRBV7-2 and TRBJ1-1; D is ambiguous. The germline V gene encodes CDR1 SGHTA and CDR2 FQGNSA. The CDR3 is made up of 14 amino acids. Between the trimmed V and J ends, which lost 5 bases and 2 bases, there was a span of 12 bases. The CDR3: CASSRRHSNTEAFF. The DNA of the CDR3 is TGTGCCAGCAGCCGCCGGCACAGTAACACTGAAGCTTTCTTT. Filled out from reference TRBV7-2 and TRBJ1-1, the complete variable domain reads GAGVSQSPSNKVTEKGKDVELRCDPISGHTALYWYRQSLGQGLEFLIYFQGNSAPDKSGLPSDRFSAERTGGSVSTLTIQRTQQEDSAVYLCASSRRHSNTEAFFGQGTRLTVV.

V gene TRBV14 combines with J gene TRBJ2-2; D is uncertain. Germline CDR1 reads SGHDN; CDR2 reads FVKESK. Trimming took 4 bases from V and 6 from J, leaving 9 bases between them. CDR3 length equals 13 residues. CDR3 region: CASSRGGAGELFF. The CDR3 DNA reads TGTGCCAGCAGCCGCGGCGGTGCCGGGGAGCTGTTTTTT. Based on the CDR3 plus reference TRBV14 and TRBJ2-2, the full variable domain is EAGVTQFPSHSVIEKGQTVTLRCDPISGHDNLYWYRRVMGKEIKFLLHFVKESKQDESGMPNNRFLAERTGGTYSTLKVQPAELEDSGVYFCASSRGGAGELFFGEGSRLTVL.

The V gene is TRBV4-3, the J gene TRBJ2-3; D uncertain. The CDR3 is made up of 13 amino acids. Germline assignment: CDR1 LGHNA and CDR2 YSLEER. Trimming removed 0 bases at V and 4 bases at J, with 5 bases between. The CDR3 reads CASSQDWADTQYF. In DNA, the CDR3 is TGCGCCAGCAGCCAAGATTGGGCAGATACGCAGTATTTT.

This rearrangement joins TRBV2 to TRBJ2-2; tentatively, D is TRBD1 (6 bases). The V gene's germline CDR1 is SNHLY and CDR2 FYNNEI. The CDR3 loop spans 13 amino acids. The V end was cut by 7 bases, the J end by 4 bases, with 10 bases between. CDR3 in amino acids: CASNQGTTGELFF. The CDR3 nucleotides read TGTGCCAGCAACCAGGGGACCACCGGGGAGCTGTTTTTT.

This clone is a singleton in its sample. The rearrangement links TRBV2 to TRBJ2-1; 9 bases match TRBD2. Germline CDR1 SNHLY, CDR2 FYNNEI. V was clipped by 4 bases and J by 4 bases; unmatched bases: 2. The CDR3 is 14 residues long. CDR3 in amino acids: CASSGLADYNEQFF. The CDR3 nucleotides are TGTGCCAGCAGTGGACTAGCGGATTACAATGAGCAGTTCTTC.

The rearrangement links TRBV2 to TRBJ2-1; D is unclear. Germline CDR1 is SNHLY and CDR2 is FYNNEI. This CDR3 has 13 amino acids. The V end was cut by 7 bases, the J end by 0 bases, with 7 bases between. The DNA for the CDR3 is TGTGCCAGCACGGTCAACTCCTACAATGAGCAGTTCTTC. Encoded protein: CASTVNSYNEQFF.

The V gene is TRBV11-3, the J gene TRBJ2-1; no clear D. The CDR3 covers 15 residues. Germline CDR1 is SGHNT and CDR2 is YENEEA. V was clipped by 5 bases and J by 6 bases, with 17 bases between them. The CDR3 bases are TGTGCCAGCAGCGCGGCTCTCACCCCAGGCAATGAGCAGTTCTTC. Encoded protein: CASSAALTPGNEQFF. The full variable domain, rest sourced from reference TRBV11-3 and TRBJ2-1, is EAGVVQSPRYKIIEKKQPVAFWCNPISGHNTLYWYLQNLGQGPELLIRYENEEAVDDSQLPKDRFSAERLKGVDSTLKIQPAELGDSAVYLCASSAALTPGNEQFFGPGTRLTVL.

The chain is built from TRBV11-2 and TRBJ2-1, with 8 bases matching TRBD1. Germline V gene data show CDR1 as SGHAT and CDR2 as FQNNGV. The ends lost 5 bases at V and 3 bases at J; junction bases unmatched: 9. This CDR3 has 16 amino acids. The CDR3 region is CASSLSGTGLYNEQFF. CDR3 nucleotides: TGTGCCAGCAGCCTATCCGGGACAGGCCTCTACAATGAGCAGTTCTTC.

This rearrangement joins TRBV27 to TRBJ2-1; maybe TRBD2 (6 bases). The CDR3 length is 12 residues. CDR1 and CDR2 from the germline V gene are MNHEY and SMNVEV (reference sequence). With 4 bases removed from V and 15 bases from J, the gap between germline ends came to 16 bases. CDR3 region: CASSSVGGGGFF. DNA for the CDR3: TGTGCCAGCAGTTCGGTGGGGGGAGGAGGGTTCTTC.